This T cell receptor beta chain was recorded in a study of shared clonotypes between healthy human individuals. Sequenced by immunoSEQ multiplex PCR; TCRdb stores in-frame clones only, minus some. The data show around 1,900,000 clones, around 95% seen once. The naive CD8 fraction comprised CD45RO-negative cells positively selected for CCR7 and excluded terminally differentiated effector memory CD45RA+ cells. The table lists this clone with a count of one. V lost 5 bases and J lost 0, with 10 bases in between. The CDR3 is 15 residues long. The germline CDR1 and CDR2 sequences are SEHNR and FQNEAQ (reference sequence).

The rearrangement links TRBV7-9 to TRBJ2-2; tentatively, D is TRBD1 (6 bases). The sequence was collected from a young man in good health. Some clones in this sample may be carry-over from other donors' samples. Specimen: naive CD8+ T cells from PBMCs. The CDR3 sequence is CASSQGGANTGELFF. The CDR3 nucleotides read TGTGCCAGCAGCCAAGGGGGAGCGAACACCGGGGAGCTGTTTTTT.